This entry lists 25 T cell receptor beta chains sequenced from one sample in a study of T cells after posttransplantation cyclophosphamide. Sampled 1 year posttransplant, controls received myeloablative marrow transplants, methotrexate and a calcineurin inhibitor. Only in-frame clones appear in the TCRdb table, and some are missing; sequencing was by immunoSEQ multiplex PCR. The data contain about 22,000 clones, more than 70% of them singletons. The specimen was PBMCs, collected after an allogeneic stem cell transplant with a calcineurin inhibitor and methotrexate. The receptors originated from a female patient aged 45-60 years who received an allogeneic stem cell transplant from an unrelated donor, was CMV-positive, and had chronic GVHD only. Some T cells may arise from the graft donor.

The chain employs TRBV18 and TRBJ1-2; D uncertain. The CDR3 is 15 residues long. V dropped 3 bases and J dropped 7 bases, with 18 bases sitting between them. Germline V gene data show CDR1 as KGHSH and CDR2 as LQKENI. The CDR3 DNA reads as TGTGCCAGCTCACCTGGGCAAAAGCTAAAGCCTGGCTACACCTTC. Amino acids: CASSPGQKLKPGYTF.

The CDR3 region has the DNA TGTGCCAGTAGTCCTCAATCGGTGAGAGAAGCTTTCTTT. This codes for CASSPQSVREAFF. The chain uses TRBV19 and TRBJ1-1, with no clear D. CDR3 size: 13 residues. In germline, CDR1 is LNHDA, CDR2 SQIVND (reference sequence). The germline V and J ends were trimmed by 5 bases and 8 bases, with 15 bases remaining between them. Full variable domain (remainder filled in from reference TRBV19 and TRBJ1-1): DGGITQSPKYLFRKEGQNVTLSCEQNLNHDAMYWYRQDPGQGLRLIYYSQIVNDFQKGDIAEGYSVSREKKESFPLTVTSAQKNPTAFYLCASSPQSVREAFFGQGTRLTVV.

This clone was seen once. This chain connects TRBV7-2 to TRBJ1-5, with 12 nucleotides matching TRBD1. This CDR3 contains 15 residues. Germline assignment: CDR1 SGHTA and CDR2 FQGNSA. The trim removed 5 bases at V and 3 bases at J, leaving 2 bases unmatched. CDR3 sequence (DNA): TGTGCCAGCAGCACGGGACAGGGGGCCAATCAGCCCCAGCATTTT. Its translation is CASSTGQGANQPQHF. Using reference TRBV7-2 and TRBJ1-5 for the parts outside the CDR3, the full variable domain is GAGVSQSPSNKVTEKGKDVELRCDPISGHTALYWYRQSLGQGLEFLIYFQGNSAPDKSGLPSDRFSAERTGGSVSTLTIQRTQQEDSAVYLCASSTGQGANQPQHFGDGTRLSIL.

This chain uses TRBV10-3 with TRBJ2-5, with D unclear. CDR1 and CDR2 (germline): ENHRY, SYGVKD. The V gene lost 2 bases and the J gene lost 1 base, with 11 bases spanning the gap. The CDR3 totals 15 residues. The CDR3 loop is CAISETLRSQETQYF. CDR3 DNA: TGTGCCATCAGTGAGACCCTGAGGTCCCAAGAGACCCAGTACTTC.

CDR3 coding DNA: TGTGCCAGCAGCTTAGCGGGGGGTAATCAGCCCCAGCATTTT. The encoded protein is CASSLAGGNQPQHF. The J gene is TRBJ1-5, the V gene TRBV7-9; D is perhaps TRBD1 (5 bases). The CDR3 covers 14 residues. The germline CDR1 and CDR2 sequences are SEHNR and FQNEAQ (reference sequence). V lost 0 bases, J lost 4 bases, and 7 bases lay in between.

V usage is TRBV6-6 and J usage is TRBJ1-5, with 9 positions matching TRBD1. Germline V CDR1 and CDR2: MNHNY, SVGAGI (reference sequence). CDR3 length: 15 amino acids. J was trimmed by 4 bases and V by 2 bases; bases with no gene match: 3. CDR3 sequence reads: CASSYRDRANQPQHF. CDR3 DNA: TGTGCCAGCAGTTACCGGGACAGGGCAAATCAGCCCCAGCATTTT.

This rearrangement joins TRBV27 to TRBJ1-5, with 8 bases matching TRBD1. CDR1 MNHEY and CDR2 SMNVEV come from the germline V gene (reference sequence). The CDR3 totals 15 residues. The V gene end was trimmed by 5 bases and the J gene end by 7 bases; junction bases not matched to a gene: 10. CDR3: CASSPWTGRDQPQHF. The CDR3 nucleotides read TGTGCCAGCAGTCCGTGGACAGGGCGCGACCAGCCCCAGCATTTT.

The chain carries TRBV25-1 and TRBJ1-6, with 7 bases identical to TRBD1. Germline assignment: CDR1 MGHDK and CDR2 SYGVNS. The CDR3 is made up of 13 amino acids. Germline trimming cut 6 bases from V and 6 bases from J; bases unmatched to any gene: 2. The CDR3 DNA reads as TGTGCCAGCAGCCGACAGGGTAATTCACCCCTCCACTTT. Its translation: CASSRQGNSPLHF.

The rearrangement joins TRBV5-4 to TRBJ2-5, with a possible D match to TRBD2 (6 bases). V was shortened by 1 base and J by 4 bases, with 17 bases between the two germline ends. CDR3 size: 16 residues. The germline CDR1 and CDR2 sequences are SGHNT and YYREEE (reference sequence). The CDR3 reads CASSLKGRSGRETQYF. DNA of the CDR3: TGTGCCAGCAGCTTGAAAGGACGGTCCGGGAGAGAGACCCAGTACTTC.

The sample holds a few counts of this clone. The V and J genes are TRBV6-1 and TRBJ2-2; D is perhaps TRBD2 (6 bases). The CDR3 spans 14 residues. The ends were cut back, 6 bases at V and 4 bases at J, with 12 bases in the middle. Germline V gives CDR1 MNHNS, CDR2 SASEGT. The CDR3 DNA reads TGTGCCAGCAGCAGGGCCGGGGGCACCGGGGAGCTGTTTTTT. Amino acids: CASSRAGGTGELFF.

The chain employs TRBV19 and TRBJ1-3; 7 bases match TRBD1. The CDR3 runs to 15 residues. In germline, CDR1 is LNHDA, CDR2 SQIVND (reference sequence). The trim removed 4 bases at V and 2 bases at J, leaving 5 bases unmatched. CDR3 DNA: TGTGCCAGTAGTACGGATCAGGGGGCTGGAAACACCATATATTTT. It encodes CASSTDQGAGNTIYF.

The rearrangement links TRBV19 to TRBJ2-3, with D possibly TRBD2 on 6 matching bases. From germline, CDR1 is LNHDA and CDR2 SQIVND (reference sequence). The CDR3 is 14 residues long. Trimming took 7 bases from V and 8 from J, leaving 19 bases between them. The CDR3 loop reads CASKEGWGLATQYF. The CDR3 nucleotides are TGTGCCAGTAAGGAGGGCTGGGGGTTGGCTACGCAGTATTTT.

The chain joins TRBV7-8 to TRBJ2-3; D is unresolved. This CDR3 is 14 amino acids long. Per germline, CDR1 SGHVS and CDR2 FQNEAQ. Trimming left V 1 base short and J 2 bases short, with 7 bases between. The CDR3 nucleotides read TGTGCCAGCAGCTTAGGAGTCCTCACAGATACGCAGTATTTT. Translating it yields CASSLGVLTDTQYF. Based on the CDR3 plus reference TRBV7-8 and TRBJ2-3, the full variable domain is GAGVSQSPRYKVAKRGQDVALRCDPISGHVSLFWYQQALGQGPEFLTYFQNEAQLDKSGLPSDRFFAERPEGSVSTLKIQRTQQEDSAVYLCASSLGVLTDTQYFGPGTRLTVL.

The chain employs TRBV28 and TRBJ1-5; 7 bases fit TRBD1. The germline CDR1 and CDR2 sequences are MDHEN and SYDVKM. The CDR3 is made up of 17 amino acids. V was pared by 3 bases and J by 7 bases, with 15 bases of the junction left unmatched. The CDR3 DNA reads TGTGCCAGCAGTTTTCGTGGGTACAGGGGAGGATTGCAGCCCCAGCATTTT. Its protein is CASSFRGYRGGLQPQHF.

V is TRBV29-1 and J is TRBJ2-7; TRBD1 matches at 10 bases. Germline V CDR1 and CDR2: SQVTM, ANQGSEA. This CDR3 region has 13 residues. With 1 base clipped from V and 7 bases from J, the junction kept 4 bases outside the gene matches. The CDR3 DNA reads TGCAGCGTTGAAGGACAGGGGGCGCGTGAGCAGTACTTC. Amino acids: CSVEGQGAREQYF.

The V call is TRBV11-2, the J call TRBJ2-7, with D perhaps matching TRBD2 (5 bases). Germline CDR1 reads SGHAT; CDR2 reads FQNNGV. The CDR3 runs 13 residues. The ends were cut back, 1 base at V and 7 bases at J, with 11 bases in the middle. CDR3 amino acids: CASSLGAGVEQYF. DNA of the CDR3: TGTGCCAGCAGCTTAGGGGCCGGGGTTGAGCAGTACTTC.

This clone has a single count. The V and J genes are TRBV5-1 and TRBJ2-1; 10 bases align to TRBD2. CDR1 and CDR2 (germline): SGHRS, YFSETQ. V lost 2 bases and J lost 14; bases outside the gene matches: 25. This CDR3 has 19 residues. The CDR3 loop reads CASSFRPGSIEREGPEKFF. CDR3 in DNA: TGCGCCAGCAGCTTTCGGCCCGGATCGATCGAGCGGGAGGGCCCCGAAAAGTTCTTC.

J is TRBJ1-2 and V is TRBV18, with TRBD1 matching over 7 bases. CDR3 size: 13 residues. Germline V gene lookup returns CDR1 KGHSH and CDR2 LQKENI. Trimming cost V 3 bases and J 3 bases; bases outside gene matches: 1. The DNA of the CDR3 is TGTGCCAGCTCACCTGACAGGGACTATGGCTACACCTTC. This codes for CASSPDRDYGYTF.

This chain connects TRBV28 to TRBJ2-7, with a tentative D call TRBD1 (6 bases). Trimming removed 10 bases at V and 3 bases at J, with 25 bases between. The CDR3 loop spans 16 amino acids. Germline CDR1 and CDR2: MDHEN and SYDVKM. CDR3 nucleotides: TGTGCCACCAGCAACCCCGGTGACAGGTGGAACTACGAGCAGTACTTC. Protein sequence: CATSNPGDRWNYEQYF. Looking up the rest from reference TRBV28 and TRBJ2-7 gives the full variable domain: DVKVTQSSRYLVKRTGEKVFLECVQDMDHENMFWYRQDPGLGLRLIYFSYDVKMKEKGDIPEGYSVSREKKERFSLILESASTNQTSMYLCATSNPGDRWNYEQYFGPGTRLTVT.

The rearrangement uses TRBV28 and TRBJ1-1; 10 bases map to TRBD1. The CDR3 spans 15 residues. The V and J ends lost 5 bases and 4 bases, in that order; junction bases with no gene match: 7. Germline V gives CDR1 MDHEN, CDR2 SYDVKM. CDR3 nucleotides: TGTGCCAGCAGTCCGAGACAGGGGGCGGTCACTGAAGCTTTCTTT. This codes for CASSPRQGAVTEAFF.

The chain employs TRBV10-3 and TRBJ2-1, with 12 bases identical to TRBD2. With 10 bases clipped from V and 3 bases from J, the junction kept 13 bases outside the gene matches. This CDR3 is 17 amino acids long. Per the germline V gene, CDR1 is ENHRY and CDR2 is SYGVKD. Written as DNA, the CDR3 is TGTGCCACTAACCGACTAGCGGGAGCGGGTGACTACAATGAGCAGTTCTTC. Residues: CATNRLAGAGDYNEQFF.

The chain employs TRBV11-1 and TRBJ2-5, with 12 nucleotides matching TRBD2. The DNA end is a closer match to TRBJ2-7, so the J assignment may be wrong. Germline loops: CDR1 SGHAT, CDR2 FQDESV (reference sequence). CDR3 length: 17 residues. The CDR3 DNA sequence: TGTGCCAGCAGCTTAAACCGGAGGACTAGCGGGAACTACGAGCAGTACTTC. Its translation: CASSLNRRTSGNYEQYF.

This clone was counted once. This chain uses TRBV4-3 with TRBJ2-2, with 10 bases identical to TRBD1. Germline CDR1 LGHNA, CDR2 YSLEER. With 0 bases clipped from V and 0 bases from J, the junction kept 7 bases outside the gene matches. The CDR3 runs to 19 residues. The CDR3 DNA follows: TGCGCCAGCAGCCAAGATCTTGGACAGGGGGTCGCGAACACCGGGGAGCTGTTTTTT. Protein product: CASSQDLGQGVANTGELFF.

This clone showed up just once. The chain has TRBV19 and TRBJ1-5; tentative D call: TRBD1 (5 bases). There are 14 residues in the CDR3. V dropped 5 bases and J dropped 6 bases, with 14 bases sitting between them. Germline V lookup: CDR1 LNHDA, CDR2 SQIVND (reference sequence). The CDR3 protein is CASSYPGGSQPQHF. The CDR3 DNA sequence: TGTGCCAGTAGTTATCCCGGGGGTAGTCAGCCCCAGCATTTT.

This rearrangement joins TRBV5-1 to TRBJ2-3; 7 bases agree with TRBD2. The V segment lost 3 bases and the J segment 6 bases; nucleotides outside the gene matches: 16. The CDR3 extends over 17 amino acids. Germline V gene sequence: CDR1 SGHRS, CDR2 YFSETQ. The CDR3: CASSSRGLGQAGDTQYF. The CDR3 DNA sequence: TGCGCCAGCAGCTCCCGCGGACTAGGGCAGGCCGGGGATACGCAGTATTTT.